One sample yielded the 6 T cell receptor beta chains listed below, sequenced in a study of T-cell reconstitution after alpha-beta-depleted transplantation in children. Preparing the TCRbeta library involved the use of unique molecular identifiers. TCRdb itself ran the PCR reads through MiXCR, one entry per CDR3 protein. The data show about 1,000,000 distinct CDR3 sequences, with 25% to 30% seen just once and 28% held by the top ten. The sample in question was PBMCs, mostly from graft donor cells, obtained 360 days after TCRalphabeta/CD19-depleted stem cell transplant. The receptors originated from a boy younger than two who had a stem cell transplant for SCID, so the T cells may come from the graft donor.

This clonotype has only a few counts. The chain couples TRBV20-1 to TRBJ1-4, with no clear D. Trimming took 3 bases from V and 5 from J, leaving 7 bases between them. CDR1 and CDR2 (germline): DFQATT, SNEGSKA (reference sequence). The CDR3 covers 12 residues. CDR3 region: CSARLLNEKLFF. The DNA for the CDR3 is TGCAGTGCTAGGTTATTAAATGAAAAACTGTTTTTT.

V and J are TRBV5-1 and TRBJ2-1; weak D call: TRBD2 (5 bases). Germline CDR1 is SGHRS and CDR2 is YFSETQ. The CDR3 extends over 16 amino acids. V was trimmed by 0 bases and J by 0 bases, leaving 10 bases between them. The CDR3 sequence: CASSLVLGSSYNEQFF. Here the CDR3 DNA reads TGCGCCAGCAGCTTGGTTCTGGGGAGCTCCTACAATGAGCAGTTCTTC.

The chain recombines TRBV2 with TRBJ2-5, with a weak D call TRBD2 (5 bases). This CDR3 spans 13 amino acids. The germline CDR1 and CDR2 sequences are SNHLY and FYNNEI. Trimming took off 9 bases at V and 3 bases at J, with 14 bases between the two ends. In DNA form, the CDR3 reads TGTGCCAGTCTGCTAGCCGGGAAAGAGACCCAGTACTTC. Protein: CASLLAGKETQYF.

This clonotype was recorded a few times. The chain employs TRBV12-3 or TRBV12-4 and TRBJ2-7, with D tentatively TRBD1 (6 bases). V was trimmed by 5 bases and J by 3 bases, leaving 11 bases between them. The CDR3 length is 13 residues. CDR3 residues: CASSLLDSYEQYF. The DNA of the CDR3 is TGTGCCAGCAGTCTCTTGGACAGCTACGAGCAGTACTTC.

With respect to this clonotype: This may stem from a read error, because a much larger clone lies one nucleotide away. The chain has TRBV27 and TRBJ2-2, with TRBD2 matching 8 bases. CDR3 length: 17 amino acids. Germline CDR1 is MNHEY and CDR2 is SMNVEV (reference sequence). CDR3 DNA sequence: TGTGCCAGCAGTTTGGGAGCGGGGGTTGCGAACACCGCGGAGCTGTTTTTT. Amino acids: CASSLGAGVANTAELFF.

This clonotype came up a few times. The V and J genes are TRBV5-1 and TRBJ2-7; 8 bases are shared with TRBD1. Germline assignment: CDR1 SGHRS and CDR2 YFSETQ. Losses at the gene ends were 1 base for V and 3 bases for J; bases not matched to a gene: 9. CDR3 length: 16 residues. The DNA for the CDR3 is TGCGCCAGCAGCTTGCGGGAAGGACAGGGTAACTACGAGCAGTACTTC. This encodes CASSLREGQGNYEQYF.